Listed below are T cell receptor beta chains from one sample, sequenced in a study of T cell clones after liver transplantation. Clones were read by immunoSEQ multiplex PCR, and TCRdb kept only the in-frame ones, dropping some. Here the sample spans 85,000 to 110,000 clones, around 84% being singletons. Sequencing was performed on CD4+ T cells from blood, taken around 44 months after liver transplant. The source of these receptors is a human patient who received a liver transplant. Some of these T cells may belong to the graft donor. CDR3s include the opening cysteine and the closing phenylalanine or tryptophan. Fields, in order: J gene, D gene, clone size, V gene, CDR3 protein, CDR3 DNA. D genes are given only for firm matches. Part of the rows lack a size; the others show once, few, many or a class for expanded clones.

J: TRBJ1-1
D: -
size: few
V: TRBV19
CDR3: CASPPDRPNTEAFF
DNA: TGTGCCAGTCCCCCCGACAGGCCGAACACTGAAGCTTTCTTT

J: TRBJ2-1
D: TRBD2
size: -
V: TRBV9
CDR3: CASSVATSGRQGNEQFF
DNA: TGTGCCAGCAGCGTAGCTACTAGCGGGAGGCAGGGCAATGAGCAGTTCTTC

J: TRBJ1-2
D: TRBD1
size: -
V: TRBV5-5
CDR3: CASSLRPTGEENGYTF
DNA: TGTGCCAGCAGCTTACGACCGACAGGGGAAGAGAATGGCTACACCTTC

J: TRBJ2-2
D: TRBD2
size: -
V: TRBV19
CDR3: CASNIWDFNSGRGGTGELFF
DNA: TGTGCCAGTAATATATGGGACTTTAATAGCGGGAGAGGAGGAACCGGGGAGCTGTTTTTT

J: TRBJ2-7
D: -
size: -
V: TRBV7-2
CDR3: CASSSLIGRGYEQYF
DNA: TGTGCCAGCAGCTCACTAATTGGCAGGGGATACGAGCAGTACTTC

J: TRBJ2-7
D: TRBD2
size: -
V: TRBV19
CDR3: CASSRSAGGAYEQYF
DNA: TGTGCCAGTAGTCGGTCTGCGGGGGGGGCCTACGAGCAGTACTTC

J: TRBJ2-3
D: -
size: few
V: TRBV28
CDR3: CASSSQVVAWVEAQYF
DNA: TGTGCCAGCAGTTCCCAGGTGGTAGCCTGGGTAGAGGCGCAGTATTTT

J: TRBJ2-4
D: -
size: -
V: TRBV28
CDR3: CASSLAGPLAKNIQYF
DNA: TGTGCCAGCAGTTTAGCGGGACCGCTAGCCAAAAACATTCAGTACTTC

J: TRBJ2-3
D: -
size: -
V: TRBV4-2
CDR3: CASSQDGAGTDTQYF
DNA: TGTGCCAGCAGCCAAGATGGCGCCGGCACAGATACGCAGTATTTT

J: TRBJ1-4
D: -
size: -
V: TRBV7-2
CDR3: CASSLGSVELFF
DNA: TGTGCCAGCAGCTTAGGGTCAGTCGAACTGTTTTTT

J: TRBJ2-1
D: -
size: -
V: TRBV5-4
CDR3: CASRDPRGSYNEQFF
DNA: TGTGCCAGCAGAGATCCTCGCGGCTCCTACAATGAGCAGTTCTTC

J: TRBJ1-1
D: -
size: -
V: TRBV19
CDR3: CASSSRTEAFF
DNA: TGTGCCAGTAGTAGCAGAACTGAAGCTTTCTTT

J: TRBJ1-1
D: TRBD1
size: few
V: TRBV5-4
CDR3: CASSTDRVNTEAFF
DNA: TGTGCCAGCAGCACGGACAGGGTGAACACTGAAGCTTTCTTT

J: TRBJ2-3
D: -
size: -
V: TRBV5-5
CDR3: CASSLAGTDTQYF
DNA: TGTGCCAGCAGCTTGGCCGGCACAGATACGCAGTATTTT

J: TRBJ1-1
D: -
size: -
V: TRBV7-9
CDR3: CASSPGGTEAFF
DNA: TGTGCCAGCAGCCCTGGGGGAACCGAAGCTTTCTTT

J: TRBJ2-1
D: -
size: few
V: TRBV7-8
CDR3: CASSLWSSEQFF
DNA: TGTGCCAGCAGCTTATGGTCGAGTGAGCAGTTCTTC

J: TRBJ1-5
D: -
size: few
V: TRBV27
CDR3: CASSSGGQPQHF
DNA: TGTGCCAGCAGTAGCGGAGGGCAGCCCCAGCATTTT

J: TRBJ2-5
D: -
size: -
V: TRBV5-1
CDR3: CASSFGRVFQETQYF
DNA: TGCGCCAGCAGCTTCGGCCGGGTATTCCAAGAGACCCAGTACTTC

J: TRBJ2-7
D: TRBD1
size: -
V: TRBV28
CDR3: CASTWGQGVPVGQYF
DNA: TGTGCCAGCACCTGGGGGCAGGGGGTTCCAGTGGGGCAGTACTTC

J: TRBJ2-5
D: -
size: -
V: TRBV7-2
CDR3: CASSLGGAPRLETQYF
DNA: TGTGCCAGCAGCTTAGGGGGGGCCCCTCGACTAGAGACCCAGTACTTC

J: TRBJ1-4
D: TRBD1
size: -
V: TRBV6-1
CDR3: CASSARSGADRQNEKLFF
DNA: TGTGCCAGCAGTGCACGAAGTGGGGCGGACAGGCAAAATGAAAAACTGTTTTTT

J: TRBJ2-5
D: -
size: -
V: TRBV10-3
CDR3: CAIRGNQETQYF
DNA: TGTGCCATCAGGGGAAACCAAGAGACCCAGTACTTC

J: TRBJ1-2
D: TRBD1
size: -
V: TRBV19
CDR3: CASTRTGPANYGYTF
DNA: TGTGCCAGTACCCGGACAGGGCCAGCTAACTATGGCTACACCTTC

J: TRBJ2-7
D: -
size: -
V: TRBV5-8
CDR3: CASSLAPFSGLYEQYF
DNA: TGTGCCAGCAGCTTGGCGCCCTTCAGTGGGCTCTACGAGCAGTACTTC